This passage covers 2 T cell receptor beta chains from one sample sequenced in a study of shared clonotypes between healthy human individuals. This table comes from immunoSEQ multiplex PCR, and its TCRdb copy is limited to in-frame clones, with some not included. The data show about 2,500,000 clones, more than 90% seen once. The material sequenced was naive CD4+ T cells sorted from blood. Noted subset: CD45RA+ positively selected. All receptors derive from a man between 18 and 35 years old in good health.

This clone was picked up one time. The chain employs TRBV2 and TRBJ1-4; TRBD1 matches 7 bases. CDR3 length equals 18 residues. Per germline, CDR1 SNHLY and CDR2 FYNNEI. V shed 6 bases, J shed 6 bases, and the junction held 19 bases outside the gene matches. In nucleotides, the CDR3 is TGTGCCAGCAGACCCGATCCGAAGACAGGGTATAAGGATGAAAAACTGTTTTTT. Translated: CASRPDPKTGYKDEKLFF.

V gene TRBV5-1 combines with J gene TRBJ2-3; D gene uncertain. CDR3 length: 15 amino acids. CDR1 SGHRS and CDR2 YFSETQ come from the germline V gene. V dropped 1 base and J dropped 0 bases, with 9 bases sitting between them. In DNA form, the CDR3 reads TGCGCCAGCAGCTTGATTTTTGGGAGCACAGATACGCAGTATTTT. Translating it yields CASSLIFGSTDTQYF.